The clone carrying this TCR beta chain showed up just a few times. Antigen unknown. Amplification targeted TCR beta CDR3 regions from RNA transcripts. Primed by the HTBI set, a first-round RT-PCR was run on the TCR CDR3. TCRdb independently ran MiXCR on the multiplex PCR reads; one entry per CDR3 protein. The repertoire holds under 400,000 distinct CDR3 sequences, with about 18% as singletons. The data belong to a study of T cells in Graves' hyperthyroidism and ophthalmopathy. Overall study results and limits: Blood held most thyroid clonotypes expanded above 0.001 frequency.

Hyperthyroidism had been newly diagnosed in patients aged 18 to 65, and its duration was under 2 months. It was 10 ml of fresh peripheral blood that supplied the PBMCs. Sequenced material: blood. The sequence came from a woman aged 45-60 years with Graves' hyperthyroidism.

The CDR3 DNA sequence: TGTGCTAGTGGTTTGGGGGACAGGAATACGAACACCGGGGAGCTGTTTTTT. Amino acids: CASGLGDRNTNTGELFF. The genes are TRBV12-5 and TRBJ2-2; 8 bases match TRBD1. After removal of 1 base from V and 0 bases from J, the junction contained 4 bases not matched to a gene. CDR3 length: 17 residues. Germline lookup yields CDR1 LGHNT and CDR2 FRNRAP.